This T cell receptor (beta chain) was documented in a study of cytotoxic CD8 clonotypes in ibrutinib-treated CLL. The study, taken as a whole, reports: The study sampled sustained-remission and progressing patients at different times.

Looked up from germline, CDR1 is SGHAT and CDR2 is FQNNGV. The ends lost 4 bases at V and 4 bases at J; junction bases unmatched: 2. The CDR3 is 13 amino acids. Using immunoSEQ multiplex PCR, the repertoire was profiled, and TCRdb retains in-frame clones only, with some absent. The sample yields about 40,000 clones, less than 85% seen once. On this clone: Its specificity is not known.

The clonotype was recovered from a human donor with chronic lymphocytic leukemia. The specimen was PBMCs, collected at disease progression, from a patient treated with ibrutinib. This chain links TRBV11-2 with TRBJ2-5, with 8 bases identical to TRBD1. CDR3 nucleotide sequence: TGTGCCAGCAGCTCCCAGGGGGCAGAGACCCAGTACTTC. It yields the protein CASSSQGAETQYF.